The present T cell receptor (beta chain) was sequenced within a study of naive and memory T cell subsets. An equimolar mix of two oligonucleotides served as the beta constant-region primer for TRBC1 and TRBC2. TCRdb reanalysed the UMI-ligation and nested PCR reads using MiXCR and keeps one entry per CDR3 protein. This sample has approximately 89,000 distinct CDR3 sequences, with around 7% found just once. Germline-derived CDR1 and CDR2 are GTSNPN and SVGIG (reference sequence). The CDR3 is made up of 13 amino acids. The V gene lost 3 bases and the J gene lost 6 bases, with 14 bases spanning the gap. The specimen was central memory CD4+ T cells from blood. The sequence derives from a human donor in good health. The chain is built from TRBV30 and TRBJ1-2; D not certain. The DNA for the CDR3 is TGTGCCTGGAGCTCCGGGCCCACTGATGGCTACACCTTC. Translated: CAWSSGPTDGYTF.